This TCR beta chain was obtained from a study of blood T cell repertoires in COVID-19. Original analysis: Estimates of nucleated cell counts were drawn from the amplification of reference gene primers. Generated by immunoSEQ multiplex PCR, the TCRdb table keeps only in-frame clones and is missing some. V, J and clone size were drawn from that table, and D and trimming were deduced from the DNA. This sample yields around 170,000 clones, of which roughly nine tenths are seen a single time; 7% belongs to the top ten. This CDR3 has 18 amino acids. From germline, CDR1 is PRHDT and CDR2 FYEKMQ (reference sequence). Losses at the gene ends were 2 bases for V and 1 base for J; bases not matched to a gene: 7.

The gene calls are TRBV13 and TRBJ2-4, with TRBD1 identical over 11 bases. The sequenced material came from PBMCs or T cells enriched from blood (not recorded which). The receptor was isolated from a woman aged 45 to 65 who had recovered from COVID-19. Written as DNA, the CDR3 is TGTGCCAGCAGCTTAAGGACAGGGGGCGCTGAGGCCAAAAACATTCAGTACTTC. Encoded protein: CASSLRTGGAEAKNIQYF.